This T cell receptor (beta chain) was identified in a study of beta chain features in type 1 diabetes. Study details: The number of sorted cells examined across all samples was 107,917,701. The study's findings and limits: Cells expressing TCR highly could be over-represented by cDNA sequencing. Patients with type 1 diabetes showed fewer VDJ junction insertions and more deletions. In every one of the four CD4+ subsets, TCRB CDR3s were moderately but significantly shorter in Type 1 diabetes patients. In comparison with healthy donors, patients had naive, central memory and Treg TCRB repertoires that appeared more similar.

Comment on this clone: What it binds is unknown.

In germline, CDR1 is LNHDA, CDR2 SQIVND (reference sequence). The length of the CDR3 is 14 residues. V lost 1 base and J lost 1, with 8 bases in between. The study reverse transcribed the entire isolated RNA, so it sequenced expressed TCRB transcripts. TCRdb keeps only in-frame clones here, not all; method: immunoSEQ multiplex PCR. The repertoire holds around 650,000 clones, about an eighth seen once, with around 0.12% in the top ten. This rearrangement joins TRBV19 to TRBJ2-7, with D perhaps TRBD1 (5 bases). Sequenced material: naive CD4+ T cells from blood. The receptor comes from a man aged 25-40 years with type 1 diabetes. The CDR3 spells CASSIGTRSYEQYF. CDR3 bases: TGTGCCAGTAGTATAGGGACACGGTCCTACGAGCAGTACTTC.